Sequencing of this T cell receptor beta chain was carried out in a study of blood T cell repertoires in COVID-19 (dated by TCRdb to between 2020 and 2021). In terms of the full investigation: The collaborator samples originated in the United States, Italy and Spain and spanned the acute and convalescent phases of COVID-19. The prospective study material was composed of cDNA or gDNA derived from T cells, B-cell-depleted T cells, or PBMCs. Subjects who had been exposed to COVID-19, were actively infected with it, or had recovered from it provided the deeply sampled blood TCRbeta repertoires that made up the dataset. The repertoires were released in a freely available public database intended as a resource for research on the immune response to SARS-CoV-2. The samples were drawn from the first 160 participants of the ongoing ImmuneRACE study and from under 1,500 subjects provided by 6 global collaborators. Sample metadata almost always included a de-identified subject ID, COVID-19 status, age in years and sex. Where available, HLA class I and class II types were obtained from metadata supplied by the sample provider rather than from assay-based typing. On the study overall, not on this receptor specifically: The quantity of clinical and demographic metadata differed by source and by participant and was supplied without curation.

Unmatched junction bases come to 7, with V trimmed by 2 bases and J by 4 bases. Measured from the cysteine to the phenylalanine, the CDR3 is 14 residues long. Of the read, only the CDR3 DNA is kept; its 42 bases are in frame from base 1. According to the germline V gene, CDR1 reads SQVTM and CDR2 reads ANQGSEA. Whole blood was collected in K2EDTA tubes by collaborating institutions according to the institutions' own protocols. Collaborator samples were shipped for TCRbeta analysis as frozen whole blood, isolated PBMCs, or DNA extracted from either sample type. TCRbeta CDR3 regions were amplified from genomic DNA using the immunoSEQ Assay, a bias-controlled multiplex PCR. Per the original workflow: Nucleated cell counts per sample were estimated from amplification of reference gene primers within the assay. Sequence reads were collapsed and filtered to measure the absolute abundance of every unique TCRbeta CDR3 rearrangement. Productive Simpson clonality was computed per sample as the square root of Simpson's diversity index over productive rearrangements. As stored in TCRdb, this immuneACCESS dataset retains in-frame rearrangements with V and J assigned. A fraction of the clones does not appear; measured against another copy, unresolved V genes explain less than half of the discrepancy, and the remainder lacks a known reason. The V and J calls and clone size were taken over from that table, and D and trimming were inferred from the DNA. Here the sample has about 190,000 clones; 70% to 90% occur a single time. 2.1% of the sample is held by the ten biggest clonotypes.

Note on this clone: What this receptor recognizes is not known. Within one base of it there is no much larger clone, and no base qualities were kept.

The source is a man between 65 and 80 years old with active or convalescent COVID-19. The chain is assembled from TRBV29-1 and TRBJ2-5, with 7 junctional bases fitting TRBD2. The sequenced sample consisted of peripheral blood. At the DNA level, the sequence is TGCAGCGTTGAATGGGGGGGAGGAAGAGAGACCCAGTACTTC. Its coded protein is CSVEWGGGRETQYF.